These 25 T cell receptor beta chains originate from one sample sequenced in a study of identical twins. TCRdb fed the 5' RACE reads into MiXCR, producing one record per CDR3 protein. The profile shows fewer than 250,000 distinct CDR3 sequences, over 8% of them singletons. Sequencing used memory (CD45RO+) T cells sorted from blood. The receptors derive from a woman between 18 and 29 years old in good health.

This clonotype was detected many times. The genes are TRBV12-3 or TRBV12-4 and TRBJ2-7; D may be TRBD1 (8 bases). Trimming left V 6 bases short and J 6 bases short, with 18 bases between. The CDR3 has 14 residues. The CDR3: CASRPHRGGLEQYF. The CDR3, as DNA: TGTGCCAGCAGACCCCACAGGGGGGGTCTCGAGCAGTACTTC.

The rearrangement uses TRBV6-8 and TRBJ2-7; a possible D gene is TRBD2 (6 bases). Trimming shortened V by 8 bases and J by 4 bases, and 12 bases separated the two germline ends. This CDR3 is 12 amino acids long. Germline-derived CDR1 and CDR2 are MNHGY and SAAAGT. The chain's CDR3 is CASAGGRYEQYF. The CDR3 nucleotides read TGTGCCAGCGCTGGAGGGCGATACGAGCAGTACTTC.

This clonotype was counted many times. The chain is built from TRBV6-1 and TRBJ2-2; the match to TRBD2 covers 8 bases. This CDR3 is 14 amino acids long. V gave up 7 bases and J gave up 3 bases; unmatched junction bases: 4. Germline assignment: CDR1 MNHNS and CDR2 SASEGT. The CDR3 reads CASTETSDTGELFF. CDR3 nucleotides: TGTGCCAGCACCGAGACTAGCGACACCGGGGAGCTGTTTTTT.

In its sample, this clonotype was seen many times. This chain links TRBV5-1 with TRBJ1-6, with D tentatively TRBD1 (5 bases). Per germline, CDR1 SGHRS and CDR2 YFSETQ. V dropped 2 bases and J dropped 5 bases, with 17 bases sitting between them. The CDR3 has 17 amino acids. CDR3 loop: CASSFQGTGRNNSPLHF. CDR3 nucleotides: TGCGCCAGCAGCTTCCAAGGGACCGGACGGAATAATTCACCCCTCCACTTT. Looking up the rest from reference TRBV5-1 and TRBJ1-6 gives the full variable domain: KAGVTQTPRYLIKTRGQQVTLSCSPISGHRSVSWYQQTPGQGLQFLFEYFSETQRNKGNFPGRFSGRQFSNSRSEMNVSTLELGDSALYLCASSFQGTGRNNSPLHFGNGTRLTVT.

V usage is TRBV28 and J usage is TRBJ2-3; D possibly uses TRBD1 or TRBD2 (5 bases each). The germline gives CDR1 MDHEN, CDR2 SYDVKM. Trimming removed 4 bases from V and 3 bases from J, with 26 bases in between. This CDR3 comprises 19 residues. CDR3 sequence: CASSSLAWEWGERTDTQYF. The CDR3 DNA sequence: TGTGCCAGCAGTTCCTTAGCGTGGGAATGGGGCGAGAGGACAGATACGCAGTATTTT. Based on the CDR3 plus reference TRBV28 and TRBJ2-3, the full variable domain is DVKVTQSSRYLVKRTGEKVFLECVQDMDHENMFWYRQDPGLGLRLIYFSYDVKMKEKGDIPEGYSVSREKKERFSLILESASTNQTSMYLCASSSLAWEWGERTDTQYFGPGTRLTVL.

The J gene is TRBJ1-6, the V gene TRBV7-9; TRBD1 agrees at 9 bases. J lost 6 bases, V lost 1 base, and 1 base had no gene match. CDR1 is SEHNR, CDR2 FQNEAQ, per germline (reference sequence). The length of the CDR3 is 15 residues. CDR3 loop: CASSLEGQGNSPLHF. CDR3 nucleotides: TGTGCCAGCAGCTTAGAGGGACAGGGTAATTCACCCCTCCACTTT.

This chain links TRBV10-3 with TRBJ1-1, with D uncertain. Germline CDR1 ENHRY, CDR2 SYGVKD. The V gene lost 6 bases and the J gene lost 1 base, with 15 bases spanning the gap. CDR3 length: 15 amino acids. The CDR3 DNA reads TGTGCCATCAGCCGCTATGGGGTGAGGAACACTGAAGCTTTCTTT. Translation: CAISRYGVRNTEAFF.

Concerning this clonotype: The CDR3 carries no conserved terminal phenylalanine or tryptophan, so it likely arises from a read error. The CDR3 reads CASSRSFEGLSYNEQFY. DNA for the CDR3: TGTGCCAGCAGTCGGTCTTTCGAGGGGCTCTCCTACAATGAGCAGTTCTAC. The J gene is TRBJ2-1, the V gene TRBV12-3 or TRBV12-4; D tentatively fits TRBD1 or TRBD2 (5 bases each). The CDR3 covers 17 residues. Between the trimmed V and J ends, which lost 5 bases and 0 bases, there was a span of 17 bases.

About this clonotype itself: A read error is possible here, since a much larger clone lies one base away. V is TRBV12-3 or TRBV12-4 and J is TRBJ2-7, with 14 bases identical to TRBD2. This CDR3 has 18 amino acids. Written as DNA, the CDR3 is TGTACCAGCAGTTTAGCCCTGGGACTAGCGGGAGAGGGGTACGAGCAGTACTTC. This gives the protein CTSSLALGLAGEGYEQYF.

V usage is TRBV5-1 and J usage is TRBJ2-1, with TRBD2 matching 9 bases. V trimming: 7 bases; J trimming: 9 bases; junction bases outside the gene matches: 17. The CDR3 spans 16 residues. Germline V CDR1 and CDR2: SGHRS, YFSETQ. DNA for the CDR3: TGCGCCAGCTCGGGAAACAGCGGGGGGTTCATTGTTGAGCAGTTCTTC. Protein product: CASSGNSGGFIVEQFF. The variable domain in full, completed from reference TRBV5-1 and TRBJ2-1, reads KAGVTQTPRYLIKTRGQQVTLSCSPISGHRSVSWYQQTPGQGLQFLFEYFSETQRNKGNFPGRFSGRQFSNSRSEMNVSTLELGDSALYLCASSGNSGGFIVEQFFGPGTRLTVL.

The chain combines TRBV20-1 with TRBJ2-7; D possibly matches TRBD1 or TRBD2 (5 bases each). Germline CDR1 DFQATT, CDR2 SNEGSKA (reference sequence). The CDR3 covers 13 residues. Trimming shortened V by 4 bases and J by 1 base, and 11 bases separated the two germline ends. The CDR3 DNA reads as TGCAGTGCTACCTTCGGGACGTCCTACGAGCAGTACTTC. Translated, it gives CSATFGTSYEQYF.

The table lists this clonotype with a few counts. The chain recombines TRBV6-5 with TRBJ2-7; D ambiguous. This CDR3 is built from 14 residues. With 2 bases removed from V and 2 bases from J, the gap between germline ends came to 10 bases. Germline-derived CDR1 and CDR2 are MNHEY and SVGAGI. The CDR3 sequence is CASSYGADPYEQYF. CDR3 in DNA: TGTGCCAGCAGTTACGGCGCGGATCCCTACGAGCAGTACTTC.

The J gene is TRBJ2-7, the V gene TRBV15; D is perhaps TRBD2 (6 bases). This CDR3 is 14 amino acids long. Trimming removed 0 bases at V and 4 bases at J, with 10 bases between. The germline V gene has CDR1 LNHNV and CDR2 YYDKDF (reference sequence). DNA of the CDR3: TGTGCCACCAGCAGAGATGACGCGGGATACGAGCAGTACTTC. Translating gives CATSRDDAGYEQYF.

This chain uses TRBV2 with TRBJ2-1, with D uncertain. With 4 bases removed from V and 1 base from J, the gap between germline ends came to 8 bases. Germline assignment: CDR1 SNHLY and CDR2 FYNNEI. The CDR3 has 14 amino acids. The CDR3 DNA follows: TGTGCCAGCAGTGTATCTAGGTCCTACAATGAGCAGTTCTTC. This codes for CASSVSRSYNEQFF.

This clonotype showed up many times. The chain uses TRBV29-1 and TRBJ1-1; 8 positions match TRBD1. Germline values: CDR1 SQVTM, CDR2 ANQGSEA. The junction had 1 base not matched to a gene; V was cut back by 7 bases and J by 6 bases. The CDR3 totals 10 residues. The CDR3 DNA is TGCAGCGGCAGGGGGCCTGAAGCTTTCTTT. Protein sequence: CSGRGPEAFF.

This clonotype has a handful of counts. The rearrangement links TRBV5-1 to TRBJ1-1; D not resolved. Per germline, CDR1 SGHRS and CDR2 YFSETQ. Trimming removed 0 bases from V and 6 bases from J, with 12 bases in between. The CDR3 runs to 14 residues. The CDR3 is CASSLGESRAEAFF. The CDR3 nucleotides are TGCGCCAGCAGCTTGGGAGAGTCTCGGGCTGAAGCTTTCTTT. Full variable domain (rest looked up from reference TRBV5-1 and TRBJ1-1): KAGVTQTPRYLIKTRGQQVTLSCSPISGHRSVSWYQQTPGQGLQFLFEYFSETQRNKGNFPGRFSGRQFSNSRSEMNVSTLELGDSALYLCASSLGESRAEAFFGQGTRLTVV.

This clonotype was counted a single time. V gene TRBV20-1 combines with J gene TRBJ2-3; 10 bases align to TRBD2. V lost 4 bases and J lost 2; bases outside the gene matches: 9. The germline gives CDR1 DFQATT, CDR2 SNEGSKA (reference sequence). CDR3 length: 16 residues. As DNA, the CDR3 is TGCAGTGCTACGACCGGGACTAGCGAATACACAGATACGCAGTATTTT. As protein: CSATTGTSEYTDTQYF.

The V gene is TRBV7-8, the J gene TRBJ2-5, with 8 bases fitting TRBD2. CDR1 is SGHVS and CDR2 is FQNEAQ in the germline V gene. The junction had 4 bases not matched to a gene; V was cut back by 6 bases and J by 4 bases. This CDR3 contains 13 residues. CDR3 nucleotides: TGTGCCAGCAGGCCGACTAGCGCAGAGACCCAGTACTTC. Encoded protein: CASRPTSAETQYF.

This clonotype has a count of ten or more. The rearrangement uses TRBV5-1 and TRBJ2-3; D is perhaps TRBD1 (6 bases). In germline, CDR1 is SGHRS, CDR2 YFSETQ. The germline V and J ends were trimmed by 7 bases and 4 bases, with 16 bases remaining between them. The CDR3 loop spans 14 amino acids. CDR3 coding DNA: TGCGCCAGCGGCCTCTTACAGGGAGCAGATACGCAGTATTTT. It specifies CASGLLQGADTQYF.

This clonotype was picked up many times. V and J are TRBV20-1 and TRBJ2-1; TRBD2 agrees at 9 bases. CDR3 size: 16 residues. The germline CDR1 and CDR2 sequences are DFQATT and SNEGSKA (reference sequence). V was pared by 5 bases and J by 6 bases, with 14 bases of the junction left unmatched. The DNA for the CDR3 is TGCAGTGCTCCAAGCCCGGGACTAGCCCAAAGCAATGAGCAGTTCTTC. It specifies CSAPSPGLAQSNEQFF.

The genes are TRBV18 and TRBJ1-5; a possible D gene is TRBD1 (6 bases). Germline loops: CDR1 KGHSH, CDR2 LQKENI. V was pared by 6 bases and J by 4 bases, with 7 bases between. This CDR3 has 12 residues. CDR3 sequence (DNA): TGTGCCAGCTCCACAGGGAATCAGCCCCAGCATTTT. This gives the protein CASSTGNQPQHF.

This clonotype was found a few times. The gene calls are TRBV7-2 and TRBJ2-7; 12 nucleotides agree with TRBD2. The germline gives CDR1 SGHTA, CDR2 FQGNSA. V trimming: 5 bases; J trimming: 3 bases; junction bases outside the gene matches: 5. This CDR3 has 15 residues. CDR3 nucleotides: TGTGCCAGCAGCCTGCCGGGACTAGCGGGCTACGAGCAGTACTTC. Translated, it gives CASSLPGLAGYEQYF.

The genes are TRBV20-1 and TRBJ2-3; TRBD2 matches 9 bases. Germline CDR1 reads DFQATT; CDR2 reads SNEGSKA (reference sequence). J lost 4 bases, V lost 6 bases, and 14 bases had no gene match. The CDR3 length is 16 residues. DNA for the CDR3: TGCAGTGCGGAACCAGCGGGGGGCAGGTCGGCAGATACGCAGTATTTT. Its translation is CSAEPAGGRSADTQYF.

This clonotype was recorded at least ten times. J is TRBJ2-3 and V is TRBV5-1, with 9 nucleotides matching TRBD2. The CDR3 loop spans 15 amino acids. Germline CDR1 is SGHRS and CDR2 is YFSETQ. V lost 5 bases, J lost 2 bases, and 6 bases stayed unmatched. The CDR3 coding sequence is TGCGCCAGCAGTAGCGGGGGAAGGGCCACAGATACGCAGTATTTT. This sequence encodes CASSSGGRATDTQYF.

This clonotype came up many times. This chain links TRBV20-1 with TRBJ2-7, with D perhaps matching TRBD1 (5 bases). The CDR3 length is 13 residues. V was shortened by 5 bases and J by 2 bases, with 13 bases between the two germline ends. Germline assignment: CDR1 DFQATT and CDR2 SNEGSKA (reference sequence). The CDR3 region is CSAVGQLTYEQYF. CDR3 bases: TGCAGTGCTGTTGGACAACTGACCTACGAGCAGTACTTC.